This T cell receptor beta chain was identified during a study of blood T cell repertoires in COVID-19. Across the whole study: The United States, Italy and Spain provided the acute and convalescent COVID-19 samples.

Cohort allocation depended upon clinical history that participants reported. What the recovered Cohort 3 donors had was two negative PCRs, clearance, or symptom resolution. In the original analysis: The authors estimated nucleated cell counts from reference gene primer amplification. Some clones are missing from TCRdb's copy, which holds only in-frame ones; the method was immunoSEQ multiplex PCR. V, J and clone size are those of that table, while D and trimming were read from the DNA. The data contain about 46,000 clones, around 86% of them singletons. What was sequenced was PBMCs or T cells enriched from blood (not recorded which). The receptor's source is a woman between 50 and 59 years old who had recovered from COVID-19.

The CDR3 DNA is TGTGCCAGCACCTGGACAGGTCAAGAGACCCAGTACTTC. Protein product: CASTWTGQETQYF. The V gene is TRBV5-5, the J gene TRBJ2-5; TRBD1 agrees at 7 bases. With V trimmed by 6 bases and J by 2 bases, 4 bases remained unmatched. Germline V lookup: CDR1 SGHKS, CDR2 YYEKEE (reference sequence). This CDR3 has 13 amino acids.